This T cell receptor (beta chain) was captured in a study of cytomegalovirus exposure and HLA in healthy donors. Findings and caveats of the study: It emerged from a later analysis that several of the most significant clusters appeared to be linked to common viral pathogens. A missense DCLRE1C variant was associated with V- and J-gene trimming of TCR beta chains in a later analysis, and an independent cohort replicated the association.

The primer mix had 60 Vbeta and 13 Jbeta primers. Produced via immunoSEQ multiplex PCR; TCRdb's table is partial and in-frame only. This sample contains some 51,000 clones. The trim removed 6 bases at V and 5 bases at J, leaving 13 bases unmatched. The CDR3 is 16 residues long. Germline values: CDR1 MDHEN, CDR2 SYDVKM. Remarks on this clone: What it recognizes is unknown.

The chain recombines TRBV28 with TRBJ2-5, with 9 bases that match TRBD2. The sequence was collected from a man over 45 in good health and CMV-seropositive. What was sequenced was PBMCs. CDR3 DNA sequence: TGTGCCAGCAGGGGAGAGGGCGGGAGGGCCGTGGAGACCCAGTACTTC. This translates into CASRGEGGRAVETQYF. Using reference TRBV28 and TRBJ2-5 for the parts outside the CDR3, the full variable domain is DVKVTQSSRYLVKRTGEKVFLECVQDMDHENMFWYRQDPGLGLRLIYFSYDVKMKEKGDIPEGYSVSREKKERFSLILESASTNQTSMYLCASRGEGGRAVETQYFGPGTRLLVL.